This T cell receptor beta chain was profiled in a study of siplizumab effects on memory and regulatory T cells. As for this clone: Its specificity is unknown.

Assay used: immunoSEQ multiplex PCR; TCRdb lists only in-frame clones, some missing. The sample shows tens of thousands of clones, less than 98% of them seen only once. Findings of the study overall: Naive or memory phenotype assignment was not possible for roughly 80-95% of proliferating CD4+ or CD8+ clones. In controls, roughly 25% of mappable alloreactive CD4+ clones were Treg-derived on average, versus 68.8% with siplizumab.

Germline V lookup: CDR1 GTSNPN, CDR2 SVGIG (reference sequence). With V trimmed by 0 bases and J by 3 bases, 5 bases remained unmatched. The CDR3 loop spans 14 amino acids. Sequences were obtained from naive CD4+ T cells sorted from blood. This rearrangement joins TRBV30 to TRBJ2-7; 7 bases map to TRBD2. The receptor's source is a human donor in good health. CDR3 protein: CAWSVLGGNYEQYF. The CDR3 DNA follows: TGTGCCTGGAGTGTACTCGGGGGGAACTACGAGCAGTACTTC. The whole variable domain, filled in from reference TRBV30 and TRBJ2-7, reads SQTIHQWPATLVQPVGSPLSLECTVEGTSNPNLYWYRQAAGRGLQLLFYSVGIGQISSEVPQNLSASRPQDRQFILSSKKLLLSDSGFYLCAWSVLGGNYEQYFGPGTRLTVT.